The present entry profiles one T cell receptor (beta chain) with its context. Its matching antigen is unknown. Trimming shortened V by 0 bases and J by 6 bases, and 9 bases separated the two germline ends. The CDR3 consists of 14 residues. CDR1 is SNHLY and CDR2 is FYNNEI in the germline V gene. The sample comes from a study of beta chain features in type 1 diabetes. Overall study results and limits: Shortening of TCRB CDR3s, moderate but significant, appeared in all four CD4+ subsets of Type 1 diabetes patients.

All of the isolated RNA was reverse transcribed, so expressed TCRB transcripts were sequenced. Produced via immunoSEQ multiplex PCR; TCRdb's table is partial and in-frame only. Of about 700,000 clones listed, 10% to 15% are singletons. Specimen: naive CD4+ T cells from blood. V and J are TRBV2 and TRBJ1-5; D perhaps matches TRBD1 (6 bases). The receptor comes from a man between 18 and 35 years old with type 1 diabetes. The CDR3 DNA follows: TGTGCCAGCAGTGAAGCGGACAGAAGTCAGCCCCAGCATTTT. This gives the protein CASSEADRSQPQHF.